A single sample gave rise to the 8 T cell receptor beta chains below, sequenced in a study of cytomegalovirus exposure and HLA in healthy donors. Vbeta (60) and Jbeta (13) primers were used in the PCR. Using immunoSEQ multiplex PCR, the repertoire was profiled, and TCRdb retains in-frame clones only, with some absent. Of about 160,000 clones listed, over 70% were seen once; the top ten hold under 6%. The material sequenced was PBMCs. These receptors all come from a man aged 30 to 45 in good health and CMV-seronegative.

The chain has TRBV11-1 and TRBJ2-7; 9 bases map to TRBD1. After removal of 4 bases from V and 2 bases from J, the junction contained 6 bases not matched to a gene. Germline CDR1 is SGHAT and CDR2 is FQDESV (reference sequence). The length of the CDR3 is 15 residues. CDR3 loop: CASSSGTGLPYEQYF. CDR3 in DNA: TGTGCCAGCAGCTCTGGGACAGGGCTCCCCTACGAGCAGTACTTC.

The rearrangement links TRBV21-1 to TRBJ1-4; no check of the table's D call, TRBD1, against the DNA was made. TRBV21-1 is labeled a pseudogene. The CDR3 has 18 amino acids. DNA for the CDR3: TGTGCCAGCAGCAAAAGGGGTAAATGTAGGAAAACTAATGAAAAACTGTTTTTT. Protein product: CASSKRGKCRKTNEKLFF.

The chain employs TRBV29-1 and TRBJ2-7; tentatively, D is TRBD2 (5 bases). Germline CDR1 is SQVTM and CDR2 is ANQGSEA. This CDR3 comprises 13 residues. The V end was cut by 6 bases, the J end by 10 bases, with 22 bases between. This chain's CDR3 is CSVREDSPSGQYF. In nucleotides, the CDR3 is TGCAGCGTCCGAGAGGACTCCCCGTCAGGTCAGTACTTC.

This sequence joins TRBV15 and TRBJ1-2; 9 bases are a match to TRBD1. The CDR3 length is 13 residues. Germline V CDR1 and CDR2: LNHNV, YYDKDF (reference sequence). V lost 6 bases to trimming and J lost 7 bases; unmatched junction nucleotides: 6. The CDR3 DNA follows: TGTGCCACCAGTGAGGACAGGGGAATTGGCTACACCTTC. Its translation is CATSEDRGIGYTF.

The J gene is TRBJ2-7, the V gene TRBV2; D may be TRBD1 (6 bases). The CDR3 covers 12 residues. The germline CDR1 and CDR2 sequences are SNHLY and FYNNEI. The CDR3 protein is CASTPQGRVLSV. CDR3 in DNA: TGTGCCAGCACCCCACAGGGACGCGTATTGTCGGTC.

J is TRBJ2-1 and V is TRBV30; TRBD1 is a possible D gene (5 bases). Trimming took 4 bases from V and 1 from J, leaving 11 bases between them. Germline V gives CDR1 GTSNPN, CDR2 SVGIG (reference sequence). This CDR3 contains 14 residues. The CDR3 region is CAWTGRGSYNEQFF. CDR3 coding DNA: TGTGCCTGGACAGGTAGGGGTTCCTACAATGAGCAGTTCTTC.

The chain uses TRBV6-5 and TRBJ2-3; D gene uncertain. Trimming shortened V by 6 bases and J by 1 base, and 8 bases separated the two germline ends. There are 13 residues in the CDR3. Germline lookup yields CDR1 MNHEY and CDR2 SVGAGI. CDR3 in amino acids: CASRLRGTDTQYF. DNA for the CDR3: TGTGCCAGCAGACTCCGTGGCACAGATACGCAGTATTTT.

The V call is TRBV5-1, the J call TRBJ1-2; D gene uncertain. In germline, CDR1 is SGHRS, CDR2 YFSETQ. Trimming cost V 0 bases and J 2 bases, with 5 bases left between them. This CDR3 region has 13 residues. The CDR3 here is CASSLASNYGYTF. The CDR3 coding sequence is TGCGCCAGCAGCTTGGCTTCGAACTATGGCTACACCTTC.